The 15 T cell receptor beta chains given below trace back to one sample, sequenced in a study of cytomegalovirus exposure and HLA in healthy donors. The PCR ran on 60 Vbeta and 13 Jbeta primers. TCRdb keeps only in-frame clones here, not all; method: immunoSEQ multiplex PCR. The repertoire holds about 220,000 clones, around 76% seen once, with 0.6% to 0.7% in the top ten. Sequenced: PBMCs. The receptors were sampled from a man younger than 30 in good health and CMV-seronegative.

The chain carries TRBV5-1 and TRBJ2-5, with no clear D. The J call is doubtful: the DNA matches TRBJ2-7 better. CDR3 length: 14 residues. Germline loops: CDR1 SGHRS, CDR2 YFSETQ. The CDR3 bases are TGCGCCAGCAGTCAAACCACCGCCGGGTACGAGCAGTACTTC. Encoded protein: CASSQTTAGYEQYF.

The chain has TRBV5-1 and TRBJ2-3, with 9 bases lining up with TRBD2. V lost 0 bases to trimming and J lost 4 bases; unmatched junction nucleotides: 3. The CDR3 is 15 residues long. CDR1 and CDR2 (germline): SGHRS, YFSETQ. CDR3 region: CASSLGGRAPDTQYF. The CDR3 DNA sequence: TGCGCCAGCAGCTTGGGCGGGAGGGCCCCAGATACGCAGTATTTT.

This clone is a singleton in its sample. Other DNA sequences in this specimen translate into the identical CDR3. This sequence joins TRBV28 and TRBJ1-2, with 7 bases identical to TRBD1. Germline assignment: CDR1 MDHEN and CDR2 SYDVKM. With 1 base clipped from V and 7 bases from J, the junction kept 3 bases outside the gene matches. The CDR3 extends over 13 amino acids. CDR3 bases: TGTGCCAGCAGTTTATACAGGGGTGGTGGCTACACCTTC. Its translation: CASSLYRGGGYTF.

Written as DNA, the CDR3 is TGCGCCAGCAGCCGGACAGGGGCTCCAGGGGAAAAACTGTTTTTT. Its protein is CASSRTGAPGEKLFF. The genes are TRBV5-1 and TRBJ1-4; the match to TRBD1 covers 9 bases. This CDR3 is built from 15 residues. Trimming removed 4 bases from V and 8 bases from J; junction bases left unmatched: 9. Germline V lookup: CDR1 SGHRS, CDR2 YFSETQ.

This sequence joins TRBV6-5 and TRBJ1-2; TRBD1 agrees at 8 bases. Germline-derived CDR1 and CDR2 are MNHEY and SVGAGI. The V gene end was trimmed by 8 bases and the J gene end by 4 bases; junction bases not matched to a gene: 3. CDR3 length: 12 amino acids. The CDR3, as DNA: TGTGCCAGCTATGGACAGGGCTATGGCTACACCTTC. Encoded protein: CASYGQGYGYTF.

J is TRBJ1-2 and V is TRBV6-1, with a weak D call TRBD1 (6 bases). The CDR3 sequence is 15 residues long. The germline gives CDR1 MNHNS, CDR2 SASEGT. V dropped 5 bases and J dropped 0 bases, with 13 bases sitting between them. The CDR3 nucleotides read TGTGCCAGCAGTCCCCAGGGGTCCGCTAACTATGGCTACACCTTC. It translates to CASSPQGSANYGYTF.

The chain combines TRBV18 with TRBJ2-1, with 8 positions matching TRBD2. The CDR3 covers 14 residues. The ends lost 1 base at V and 7 bases at J; junction bases unmatched: 3. From germline, CDR1 is KGHSH and CDR2 LQKENI. CDR3 region: CASSPRTSGNEQFF. As DNA, the CDR3 is TGTGCCAGCTCACCACGCACTAGCGGAAATGAGCAGTTCTTC.

Note on this clone: Other DNA variants within this sample encode the same CDR3. V is TRBV29-1 and J is TRBJ1-1; tentative D call: TRBD1 (6 bases). V was trimmed by 5 bases and J by 7 bases, leaving 14 bases between them. The CDR3 contains 12 residues. Germline V CDR1 and CDR2: SQVTM, ANQGSEA. The CDR3 loop is CSVLEQGFEAFF. For the CDR3, the DNA is TGCAGCGTTTTGGAACAGGGCTTTGAAGCTTTCTTT. The entire variable domain, with the rest obtained from reference TRBV29-1 and TRBJ1-1, is as follows: SAVISQKPSRDICQRGTSLTIQCQVDSQVTMMFWYRQQPGQSLTLIATANQGSEATYESGFVIDKFPISRPNLTFSTLTVSNMSPEDSSIYLCSVLEQGFEAFFGQGTRLTVV.

This clone showed up just once. This chain connects TRBV5-1 to TRBJ2-5, with D perhaps matching TRBD2 (6 bases). V lost 0 bases to trimming and J lost 3 bases, with 12 bases between them. CDR3 size: 15 residues. Germline lookup yields CDR1 SGHRS and CDR2 YFSETQ. The CDR3 reads CASSLGAGEEETQYF. The CDR3 DNA follows: TGCGCCAGCAGCTTGGGAGCGGGTGAAGAAGAGACCCAGTACTTC.

The V gene is TRBV12-2, the J gene TRBJ1-5. TRBV12-2 constitutes a pseudogene. The CDR3 extends over 16 amino acids. The DNA of the CDR3 is TGTGCAAGTCGCTTAGGAGGAGGGATGAGCAATCAGCCCCAGCATTTT. This gives the protein CASRLGGGMSNQPQHF.

The chain couples TRBV7-8 to TRBJ2-1, with D unresolved. The CDR3 is made up of 11 amino acids. Germline CDR1 reads SGHVS; CDR2 reads FQNEAQ. Trimming stripped 7 bases from V and 2 bases from J, with 3 bases between. The CDR3 is CASIAYNEQFF. The CDR3 nucleotides read TGTGCCAGCATCGCCTACAATGAGCAGTTCTTC.

The chain uses TRBV5-1 and TRBJ1-5; D not certain. Per germline, CDR1 SGHRS and CDR2 YFSETQ. CDR3 size: 15 residues. V was pared by 0 bases and J by 0 bases, with 7 bases between. The CDR3 loop is CASSLEPNSNQPQHF. The CDR3 DNA reads TGCGCCAGCAGCTTGGAGCCGAATAGCAATCAGCCCCAGCATTTT. Complete variable domain (other parts from reference TRBV5-1 and TRBJ1-5): KAGVTQTPRYLIKTRGQQVTLSCSPISGHRSVSWYQQTPGQGLQFLFEYFSETQRNKGNFPGRFSGRQFSNSRSEMNVSTLELGDSALYLCASSLEPNSNQPQHFGDGTRLSIL.

This clone was counted a few times. V is TRBV7-9 and J is TRBJ2-7; D remains unclear. The CDR3 runs to 12 residues. The ends were cut back, 5 bases at V and 4 bases at J, with 9 bases in the middle. The germline V gene encodes CDR1 SEHNR and CDR2 FQNEAQ (reference sequence). The CDR3 DNA sequence: TGTGCCAGCAGCAAGGCCGGGTACGAGCAGTACTTC. Translation gives CASSKAGYEQYF.

The chain combines TRBV27 with TRBJ2-1; 11 bases map to TRBD2. Unmatched junction bases numbered 3, after V lost 5 bases and J lost 0 bases. Germline CDR1 reads MNHEY; CDR2 reads SMNVEV (reference sequence). The CDR3 spans 16 residues. The DNA for the CDR3 is TGTGCCAGCAGTGGGACTAGCGGAGCCTCCTACAATGAGCAGTTCTTC. Protein product: CASSGTSGASYNEQFF.

This clone was found a few times. The genes are TRBV28 and TRBJ2-1, with 13 nucleotides matching TRBD2. The CDR3 contains 15 residues. The V gene's germline CDR1 is MDHEN and CDR2 SYDVKM. The ends lost 5 bases at V and 9 bases at J; junction bases unmatched: 7. The CDR3 reads CASSATSGRAFEQFF. In DNA form, the CDR3 reads TGTGCCAGCAGTGCCACTAGCGGGAGGGCCTTTGAGCAGTTCTTC.